The present TCR beta chain was sequenced within a study of blood T cell repertoires in COVID-19. For the study at large: The origin of the acute and convalescent COVID-19 samples was the United States, Italy and Spain.

Original processing notes: Amplified reference gene primers provided the basis for estimating nucleated cell counts. Some clones are missing from TCRdb's copy, which holds only in-frame ones; the method was immunoSEQ multiplex PCR. V and J calls and clone size come straight from that table; D and trimming were deduced from the DNA. The data contain 290,000 or so clones, almost 90% of them singletons. Cohort assignment relied on participant-reported clinical history. The length of the CDR3 is 15 residues. V lost 2 bases and J lost 2, with 11 bases in between. Sequencing used PBMCs or T cells enriched from blood (not recorded which). The genes are TRBV5-3 and TRBJ1-5; D is uncertain. TRBV5-3 is an ORF; its function is uncertain. The source is a woman between 18 and 30 years old with acute COVID-19. The CDR3 loop reads CARSFGSNGNQPQHF. CDR3 DNA sequence: TGTGCCAGAAGCTTCGGTAGTAATGGCAATCAGCCCCAGCATTTT.